The clone carrying this T cell receptor (beta chain) showed up just once. Living in about two dozen US areas, the participants were between roughly 18 and 90 years of age. Recovered status in Cohort 3 required two negative PCRs, clearance, or symptom resolution. The data derive from a study of blood T cell repertoires in COVID-19. In the study overall: The cDNA or gDNA used as material had been derived from T cells, B-cell-depleted T cells, or PBMCs.

In the authors' workflow: How many nucleated cells were present was estimated from reference gene primer amplification. The protocol was immunoSEQ multiplex PCR, while the TCRdb copy is restricted to in-frame clones and leaves out a portion. V and J calls and clone size come straight from that table; D and trimming were deduced from the DNA. There are approximately 300,000 clones in the sample; roughly nine tenths occur only once, and around 2.5% lies in the top ten. CDR3 length: 17 residues. The V segment lost 1 base and the J segment 7 bases; nucleotides outside the gene matches: 10. CDR1 is LGHNA and CDR2 is YNFKEQ in the germline V gene.

This TCR derives from a man aged 55 to 70 who had recovered from COVID-19. The chain joins TRBV4-2 to TRBJ2-2, with 9 nucleotides matching TRBD2. Sequencing was carried out using PBMCs or T cells enriched from blood (not recorded which). This chain's CDR3 is CASSQVTSGGFGGELFF. In DNA form, the CDR3 reads TGTGCCAGCAGCCAAGTCACCAGCGGGGGGTTCGGCGGGGAGCTGTTTTTT.